This T cell receptor (beta chain) is drawn from a study of blood T cell repertoires in COVID-19. Study summary: Acute and convalescent COVID-19 specimens originated in the United States, Italy and Spain. Sources were T cells, B-cell-depleted T cells, or PBMCs; the material itself was cDNA or gDNA.

Study processing details: By means of reference gene primer amplification, nucleated cell counts were estimated. The protocol was immunoSEQ multiplex PCR, while the TCRdb copy is restricted to in-frame clones and leaves out a portion. V and J calls and clone size are those listed in that table; D and trimming were worked out from the DNA. The sample holds over 600,000 clones, about nine tenths seen once. Germline values: CDR1 SNHLY, CDR2 FYNNEI. V was cut by 5 bases and J by 1 base, with 8 bases left in between. The CDR3 covers 13 residues. The clonotype was recovered from a woman under 30 with acute or convalescent COVID-19. The chain carries TRBV2 and TRBJ2-5; D possibly corresponds to TRBD1 (6 bases). Sequenced: peripheral blood. The CDR3 DNA reads TGTGCCAGCAGTTGGGACACCCAAGAGACCCAGTACTTC. This translates into CASSWDTQETQYF.